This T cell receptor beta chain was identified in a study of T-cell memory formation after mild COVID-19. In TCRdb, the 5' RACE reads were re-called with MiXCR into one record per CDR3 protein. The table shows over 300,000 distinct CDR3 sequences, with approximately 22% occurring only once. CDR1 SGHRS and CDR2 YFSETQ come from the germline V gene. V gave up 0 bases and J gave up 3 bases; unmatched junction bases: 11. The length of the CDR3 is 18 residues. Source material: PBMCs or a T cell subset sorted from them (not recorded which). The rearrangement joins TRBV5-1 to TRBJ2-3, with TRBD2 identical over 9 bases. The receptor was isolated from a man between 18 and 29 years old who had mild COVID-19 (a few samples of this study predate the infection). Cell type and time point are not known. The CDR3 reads CASSLAPSAGGLTDTQYF. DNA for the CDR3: TGCGCCAGCAGCTTGGCCCCATCGGCGGGGGGGCTGACAGATACGCAGTATTTT. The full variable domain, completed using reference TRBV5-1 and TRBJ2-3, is KAGVTQTPRYLIKTRGQQVTLSCSPISGHRSVSWYQQTPGQGLQFLFEYFSETQRNKGNFPGRFSGRQFSNSRSEMNVSTLELGDSALYLCASSLAPSAGGLTDTQYFGPGTRLTVL.